This T cell receptor (beta chain) appears in the sequencing data of a study of cytomegalovirus exposure and HLA in healthy donors (dated 2017 in TCRdb). With respect to the entire study: According to a later analysis, the 120 or so validation repertoires were produced on the same platform as the 666 repertoires of the first cohort. The study was designed to test whether signatures of past pathogen exposure could be identified by cataloging public T cell receptors. A separate validation cohort of 90 to 150 different subjects was used in addition to the 666-subject first cohort. To predict cytomegalovirus infection status, the study brought together high-throughput TCR immunosequencing, statistical association of individual TCRs with disease status, and machine learning.

The donors were included in the validation cohort of over a hundred subjects, a group kept apart from the approximately 700-subject first cohort. From the cysteine through the phenylalanine, the CDR3 covers 14 amino acids. The kept DNA is CDR3 alone, 42 bases in frame from the first base. V lost 5 bases and J lost 1 base; the stretch between them is 11 bases long. From a lookup of the germline V gene (reference sequence), CDR1 and CDR2 are SEHNR and FQNEAQ. The method was the immunoSEQ multiplex PCR assay. The study's own analysis went as follows. A statistical classification framework was developed to diagnose cytomegalovirus status using the catalog of TCR beta chain sequences. The source is immuneACCESS, and TCRdb retained only in-frame sequences with V and J called. Part of the clones is not carried over; for the studies checked, unresolved V genes explain less than half of this, and the remainder is unexplained. Clone size and the V and J calls come from that table; the DNA yielded D and trimming. In this sample the table shows about 76,000 clones, around 95% of which occur a single time. The ten top clones hold roughly 0.6% of the sample.

In regard to this clone: The specificity of this receptor is unknown. The record has no base qualities; no much larger clone is one base away.

Here is what the overall study found, with its caveats: A later analysis found that TCRs clustered in the first cohort also tended to co-occur in the roughly 120 validation repertoires, with 94% of cluster scores above 0. Across donors, most TCR sequences were observed very rarely, whereas some public TCRs were present in many individuals. Three of the identified cytomegalovirus-associated TCR beta chains were confirmed in vitro to be specific for cytomegalovirus antigens. All 120 or so repertoires were used to score co-occurrence in the validation cohort in a later analysis, because that analysis had no HLA typing for the cohort. In the study, approximately 160 TCR beta chains were listed as associated with cytomegalovirus. It was suggested by the authors that the approach could potentially be generalized to other disease states and immunological phenotypes. In both the original and validation cohorts, the classifier was reported to diagnose cytomegalovirus status with high specificity and sensitivity.

The sample consisted of PBMCs. This chain joins TRBV7-9 to TRBJ2-5; a tentative D call is TRBD1 (6 bases match). The TCR was taken from a young woman in good health and CMV-seronegative. The DNA reads as follows: TGTGCCAGCAGCCAAGGGACATTCCAAGAGACCCAGTACTTC. This is translated as CASSQGTFQETQYF.